This TCR beta chain appears in the sequencing data of a study of T cell changes during pregnancy in multiple sclerosis. Data came from immunoSEQ multiplex PCR; TCRdb stores just in-frame clones and leaves some out. This table has under 55,000 clones, about 90% appearing once. V lost 4 bases, J lost 2 bases, and 5 bases stayed unmatched. Per germline, CDR1 SGHNT and CDR2 YYREEE (reference sequence). The CDR3 consists of 14 residues. The sample in question was peripheral blood, obtained in the first trimester of pregnancy. The genes are TRBV5-4 and TRBJ1-2, with TRBD1 identical over 7 bases. This clonotype was sampled from a female donor with multiple sclerosis, enrolled in a pregnancy study. The CDR3 spells CASSKDRANYGYTF. The CDR3, as DNA: TGTGCCAGCAGCAAAGACAGGGCGAACTATGGCTACACCTTC. Using reference TRBV5-4 and TRBJ1-2 for the parts outside the CDR3, the full variable domain is ETGVTQSPTHLIKTRGQQVTLRCSSQSGHNTVSWYQQALGQGPQFIFQYYREEENGRGNFPPRFSGLQFPNYSSELNVNALELDDSALYLCASSKDRANYGYTFGSGTRLTVV.